Below, 2 T cell receptor beta chains from the same sample are listed, as sequenced in a study of cytomegalovirus exposure and HLA in healthy donors. Vbeta (60) and Jbeta (13) primers were used in the PCR. Here immunoSEQ multiplex PCR was the method, and the copy in TCRdb shows in-frame clones only, minus some. The repertoire holds about 190,000 clones, with more than 80% as singletons. Source material: PBMCs. All receptors come from a woman aged 50 to 60 in good health and CMV-seropositive.

This clone has more than one count but fewer than ten. In nucleotides, the CDR3 is TGTGCCAGCAGTTGGGACAGAGACACCGGGGAGCTGTTTTTT. This encodes CASSWDRDTGELFF. The chain joins TRBV27 to TRBJ2-2; 7 nucleotides line up with TRBD1. CDR1 and CDR2 from the germline V gene are MNHEY and SMNVEV (reference sequence). The CDR3 is 14 residues long. With V trimmed by 4 bases and J by 3 bases, 2 bases remained unmatched.

The chain recombines TRBV5-6 with TRBJ2-4; 10 bases match TRBD2. With V trimmed by 4 bases and J by 7 bases, 20 bases remained unmatched. The CDR3 is made up of 19 amino acids. Germline V gene sequence: CDR1 SGHDT, CDR2 YYEEEE. This chain's CDR3 is CASSEAVSGGPEMRNIQYF. The CDR3 region has the DNA TGTGCCAGCAGCGAAGCCGTTAGCGGGGGGCCAGAAATGCGGAACATTCAGTACTTC.